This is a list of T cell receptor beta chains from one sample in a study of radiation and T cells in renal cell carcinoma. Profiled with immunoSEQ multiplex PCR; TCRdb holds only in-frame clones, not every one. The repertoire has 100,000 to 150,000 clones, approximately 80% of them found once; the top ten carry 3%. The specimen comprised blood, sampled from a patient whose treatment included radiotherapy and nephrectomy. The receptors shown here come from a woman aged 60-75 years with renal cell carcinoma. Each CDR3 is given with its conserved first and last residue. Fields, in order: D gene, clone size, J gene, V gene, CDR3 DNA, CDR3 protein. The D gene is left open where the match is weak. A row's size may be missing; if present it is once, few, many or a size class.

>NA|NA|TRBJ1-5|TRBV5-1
TGCGCCAGCAGCTTGGACAGGAATCAGCCCCAGCATTTT
CASSLDRNQPQHF
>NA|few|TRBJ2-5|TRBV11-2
TGTGCCAGCAGCTTAGATCCTGGCGGCAGAGAGACCCAGTACTTC
CASSLDPGGRETQYF
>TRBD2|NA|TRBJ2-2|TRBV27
TGTGCCAGCAGTTTACGGGGGGGGAACACCGGGGAGCTGTTTTTT
CASSLRGGNTGELFF
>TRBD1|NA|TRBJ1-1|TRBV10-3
TGTGCCATCAGGGATACAGGGGGCCCGAACACTGAAGCTTTCTTT
CAIRDTGGPNTEAFF
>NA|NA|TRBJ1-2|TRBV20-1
TGCAGTGCTAAGGGCTCACGCTACACCTTC
CSAKGSRYTF
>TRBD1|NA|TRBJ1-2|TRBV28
TGTGCCAGCAGTCCAGGACAGGGATATGGCTACACCTTC
CASSPGQGYGYTF
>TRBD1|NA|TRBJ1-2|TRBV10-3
TGTGCCATCAGCCCTACAGGGGGCCATGGCTACACCTTC
CAISPTGGHGYTF
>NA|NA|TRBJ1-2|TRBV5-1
TGCGCCAGCAGCCCTGAACTGGCAGGGTATGGCTACACCTTC
CASSPELAGYGYTF
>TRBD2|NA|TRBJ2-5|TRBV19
TGTGCCAGTAGTCCCACCGGGGGGAAGACCCAGTACTTC
CASSPTGGKTQYF
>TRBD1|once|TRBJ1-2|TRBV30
TGTGCCTGGAGTCCGGACAGGGGAAGTGGCTACACCTTC
CAWSPDRGSGYTF
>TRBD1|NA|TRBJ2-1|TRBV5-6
TGTGCCAGCGGACAGGGTTACAATGAGCAGTTCTTC
CASGQGYNEQFF
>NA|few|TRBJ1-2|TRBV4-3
TGCGCCAGCAGCCACGGACGGAGCTATGGCTACACCTTC
CASSHGRSYGYTF
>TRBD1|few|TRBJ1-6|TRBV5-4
TGTGCCAGCAGCCATGACAGGGGGCATTCACCCCTCCACTTT
CASSHDRGHSPLHF
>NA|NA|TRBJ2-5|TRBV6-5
TGTGCCAGCAGCCATGGGGAGACCCAGTACTTC
CASSHGETQYF
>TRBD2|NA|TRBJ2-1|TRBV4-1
TGCGCCAGCAGCCAAGAGTATCGACTAGCGGGGGACAATGAGCAGTTCTTC
CASSQEYRLAGDNEQFF
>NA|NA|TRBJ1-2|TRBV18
TGTGCCAGCTCACCTTCGGGCATTCTCGAGGGCTACACCTTC
CASSPSGILEGYTF
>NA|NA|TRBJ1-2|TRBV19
TGTGCCAGTAGTGTCGACAGTATCTATGGCTACACCTTC
CASSVDSIYGYTF
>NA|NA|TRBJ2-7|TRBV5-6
TGTGCCAGCAGCTTGTCTCCGTACGAGCAGTACTTC
CASSLSPYEQYF
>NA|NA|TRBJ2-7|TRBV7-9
TGTGCCAGCAGCTCGGACATTCCCGGGGTGGAGCAGTACTTC
CASSSDIPGVEQYF
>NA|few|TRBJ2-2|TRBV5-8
TGTGCCAGCAGCTCGCTCCGCACAGGGCGGGACACCGGGGAGCTGTTTTTT
CASSSLRTGRDTGELFF
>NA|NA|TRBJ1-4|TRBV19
TGTGCCAGTAGTTCAGGCAGCCGCCGAGCAACTAATGAAAAACTGTTTTTT
CASSSGSRRATNEKLFF
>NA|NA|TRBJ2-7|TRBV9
TGTGCCAGCAGCGTAGCTGACGAGGCCGGCTACGAGCAGTACTTC
CASSVADEAGYEQYF
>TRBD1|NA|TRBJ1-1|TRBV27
TGTGCCAGCAGTTTATCGTGGACAGGGCGTGTGATGAACACTGAAGCTTTCTTT
CASSLSWTGRVMNTEAFF
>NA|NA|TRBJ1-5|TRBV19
TGTGCCAGTAGTACAGGGACGACCGTTTGGCCCCAGCATTTT
CASSTGTTVWPQHF
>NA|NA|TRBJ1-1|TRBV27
TGTGCCAGCAGTCCCCCGGGACCGATCGAAGCTTTCTTT
CASSPPGPIEAFF
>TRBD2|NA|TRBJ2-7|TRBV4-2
TGTGCCAGCAGCCAAGATCGGGGGGGTAGCGGCTTGCAGTACTTC
CASSQDRGGSGLQYF
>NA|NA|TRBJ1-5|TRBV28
TGTGCCAGCGGCCGGGACCCTTATGGAAGTCAGCCCCAGCATTTT
CASGRDPYGSQPQHF
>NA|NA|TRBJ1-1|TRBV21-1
TGTGCCAGCAGTACACAGGGGGCCGAAGGGAACACTGAAGCTTTCTTT
CASSTQGAEGNTEAFF
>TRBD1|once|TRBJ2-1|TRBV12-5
TGTGCTAGTGGGCCGGGACAGGGGAATCGGAATGAGCAGTTCTTC
CASGPGQGNRNEQFF
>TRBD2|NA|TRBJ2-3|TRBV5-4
TGTGCCAGCAGATCGGGACTAGCGGGGGACCCCACAGATACGCAGTATTTT
CASRSGLAGDPTDTQYF
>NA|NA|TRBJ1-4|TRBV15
TGTGCCACCAGCAGAGCTCCCCTACTGCAGGTTAATGAAAAACTGTTTTTT
CATSRAPLLQVNEKLFF
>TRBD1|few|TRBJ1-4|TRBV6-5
TGTGCCAGCAGGCCCGCGACAGGGGTTGTGCTGTTTTTT
CASRPATGVVLFF
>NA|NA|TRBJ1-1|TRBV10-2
TGCGCCAGCATGGGTTGGGAGAACACTGAAGCTTTCTTT
CASMGWENTEAFF
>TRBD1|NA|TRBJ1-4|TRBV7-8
TGTGCCAGCAGCTTAGGGAACAGGGGCGATGAAAAACTGTTTTTT
CASSLGNRGDEKLFF
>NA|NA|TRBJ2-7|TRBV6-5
TGTGCCAGCAGTTACAACGGCGATTACTCCTACGAGCAGTACTTC
CASSYNGDYSYEQYF
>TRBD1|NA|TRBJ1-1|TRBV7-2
TGTGCCAGCAGCGCGGGACAGGGGGTAAACACTGAAGCTTTCTTT
CASSAGQGVNTEAFF
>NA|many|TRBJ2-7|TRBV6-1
TGTGCCAGCAGTGGTCTTGGACCTACTGGATGGTCCGAGCAGTACTTC
CASSGLGPTGWSEQYF
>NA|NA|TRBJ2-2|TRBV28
TGTGCCAGCAGCCGGGGATCCCGAGGGACCGGGGAGCTGTTTTTT
CASSRGSRGTGELFF
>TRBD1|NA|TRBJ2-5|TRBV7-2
TGTGCCAGCAGCTTGGCAGGGGGCCAAGAGACCCAGTACTTC
CASSLAGGQETQYF